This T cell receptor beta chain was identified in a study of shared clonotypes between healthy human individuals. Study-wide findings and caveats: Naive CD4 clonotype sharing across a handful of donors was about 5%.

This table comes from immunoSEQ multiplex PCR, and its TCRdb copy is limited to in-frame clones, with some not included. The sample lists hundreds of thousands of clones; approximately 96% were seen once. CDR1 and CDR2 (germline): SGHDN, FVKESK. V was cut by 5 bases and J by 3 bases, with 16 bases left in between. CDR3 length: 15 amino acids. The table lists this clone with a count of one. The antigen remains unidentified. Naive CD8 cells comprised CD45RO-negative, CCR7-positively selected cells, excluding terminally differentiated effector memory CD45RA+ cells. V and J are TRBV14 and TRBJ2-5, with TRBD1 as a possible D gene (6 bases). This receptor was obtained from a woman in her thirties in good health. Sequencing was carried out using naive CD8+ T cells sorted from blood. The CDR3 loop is CASSSWTDLEETQYF. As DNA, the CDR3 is TGTGCCAGCAGCTCCTGGACAGATTTAGAAGAGACCCAGTACTTC.